This record looks at one TCR beta chain sequence and its context. Its matching antigen is unknown. Primers included in the PCR were 60 Vbeta and 13 Jbeta primers. Assay used: immunoSEQ multiplex PCR; TCRdb lists only in-frame clones, some missing. The sample has fewer than 100,000 clones; roughly three quarters are singletons. This sample was included in a study of cytomegalovirus exposure and HLA in healthy donors. Study at large: A data release that came early held 80 million to 95 million unique TCRs from HLA-typed donors. The study's findings and limits: Sequencing likely generated an artifact that appeared as a cluster of highly shared sequence variants. TRBV6-2, TRBV6-3 and other indistinguishable V segments were excluded. Earlier findings revealed that most TCR beta V segments proved productive either about 87% or about 30% of the time.

Germline V gene sequence: CDR1 SEHNR, CDR2 FQNEAQ (reference sequence). The ends were cut back, 7 bases at V and 5 bases at J, with 17 bases in the middle. The CDR3 sequence is 15 residues long. The clonotype was recovered from a female donor in good health and CMV-seronegative. This chain joins TRBV7-9 and TRBJ1-4, with D hard to call. The sample comprised PBMCs. The CDR3 DNA follows: TGTGCCAGCACCCCAGGCCCGGTTCTGAATGAAAAACTGTTTTTT. Translating gives CASTPGPVLNEKLFF.